The source of this TCR beta chain is a study of human T cells and chemical hapten exposure. Study-wide points: With regard to DPC sensitization, TCRs above 1 in 1000 frequency did not change.

TCRdb redid the calling of the RACE reads with MiXCR, one entry per CDR3 protein. The sample has about 350,000 distinct CDR3 sequences; about 5% are singletons. Germline V gene sequence: CDR1 DFQATT, CDR2 SNEGSKA (reference sequence). With 0 bases removed from V and 3 bases from J, the gap between germline ends came to 18 bases. This CDR3 is 16 amino acids long. This clonotype showed up just a few times. What it binds is unknown. Time point given: pre-sensitization, week 0. Noted treatment: therapeutic diphenylcyclopropenone sensitization with weekly scalp DPC. This sequence originates from a young woman with alopecia areata. Some clones in this sample may be carry-over from other donors' samples. The chain carries TRBV20-1 and TRBJ2-7; D is possibly TRBD1 (6 bases). Sequenced material: whole blood, taken in connection with sensitization to the hapten diphenylcyclopropenone (DPC). CDR3 amino acids: CSARDSFGTPGYEQYF. The CDR3, as DNA: TGCAGTGCTAGAGATTCGTTCGGGACACCCGGCTACGAGCAGTACTTC.